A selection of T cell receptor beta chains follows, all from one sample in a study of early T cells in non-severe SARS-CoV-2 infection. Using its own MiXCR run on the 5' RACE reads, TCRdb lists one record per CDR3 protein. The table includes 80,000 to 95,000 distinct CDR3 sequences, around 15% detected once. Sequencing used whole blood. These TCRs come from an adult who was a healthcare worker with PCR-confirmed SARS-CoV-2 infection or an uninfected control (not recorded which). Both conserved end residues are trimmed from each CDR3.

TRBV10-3	AISDNTGELF
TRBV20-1	SARDSQGVETQY
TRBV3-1	ASSRGKTGKGIGYQETQY
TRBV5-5	ASSRDMGSRGDTQY
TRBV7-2	ASSSILAGAGEQF
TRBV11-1	ASSLWDPGTAFTDTQY
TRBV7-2	ASSPPPWPQETQY
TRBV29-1	SVTSTEYGYT
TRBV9	ASSAGDEAF
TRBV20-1	SAPDRGPGAGNTIY
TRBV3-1	ASSQSGQENTEAF
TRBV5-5	ASSLQGAREKLF
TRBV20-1	SARDTGWEQF
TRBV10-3	AIRSGGTQETQY
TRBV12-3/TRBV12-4	ASSLTGDTEAF
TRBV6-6	ASSYSGGPQETQY
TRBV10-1	ASRGQTNTEAF
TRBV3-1	ASSQGTVSYEQY
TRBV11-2	ASSLDPDTRTDTQY
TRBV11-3	ASSSRDRDPHEQF